The sample holds one count of the clone carrying this T cell receptor (beta chain). In each case, RNA was isolated and then reverse transcribed into cDNA as the sequencing template. Data came from immunoSEQ multiplex PCR; TCRdb stores just in-frame clones and leaves some out. The data contain about 160,000 clones, roughly two thirds of them singletons. This specimen comes from a study of CD8+ T cells in alopecia areata. Specified treatment: oral pan-JAK inhibitor, 5-10 mg twice daily. Germline values: CDR1 SEHNR, CDR2 FQNEAQ (reference sequence). This CDR3 contains 15 residues. V lost 3 bases and J lost 12, with 22 bases in between.

This receptor was taken from a human donor with alopecia areata. Sequenced here: CD4+ T cells sorted from blood, sampled at week 4, from a patient treated with tofacitinib. The rearrangement joins TRBV7-9 to TRBJ2-3; D gene ambiguous. The CDR3 is CASSFGPTMTYTQYF. CDR3 coding DNA: TGTGCCAGCAGCTTTGGTCCAACCATGACCTACACCCAGTATTTT.